Detailed here is one T cell receptor (beta chain). Its antigen is currently not known. Qualities for individual bases were not recorded, and no much larger clone is one base off. CDR3 length: 11 amino acids, cysteine to phenylalanine. CDR3 DNA is the only sequence kept; it has 33 bases, read in frame from the first base. The junction carries 8 bases between V and J, which are trimmed by 2 bases and 10 bases respectively. Via the germline V gene, CDR1 is MDHEN and CDR2 SYDVKM. This entry belongs to a study of type 1 regulatory T cells (dated by TCRdb to about 2021). Turning to the overall study: An in vitro protocol by which a Tr1-enriched, alloantigen-specific CD4 T cell product named T-allo10 was generated was characterized in the study. T-allo10 was being tested clinically in patients with hematological malignancies who were undergoing allogeneic hematopoietic stem cell transplantation.

Data came from an Illumina MiSeq. TCRdb applied fastp at Q25 and MiXCR to the public reads, then kept only in-frame beta chains. CDR3 protein sequences are deduplicated, and each keeps its most common genes and DNA. Recorded for this sample are under 6,500 distinct CDR3 sequences; roughly 34% of them occurred a single time. About 26% of the sample rests with the top ten. What the work shows at the level of the full study, not this receptor alone: A more restricted TCR repertoire was observed in Tr1 cells than in non-Tr1 cells, and this restriction was interpreted in the study as alloantigen-induced clonal expansion.

The sequence links TRBV28 to TRBJ1-1, with no reliable assignment of the D segment. The sequencing input was cultured type 1 regulatory T (Tr1) cells, either the whole culture or a sorted fraction (not recorded which). The cell subset or site label, as the study defines it: type 1 regulatory T cells sorted from the T-allo10 product. The TCR sequence derives from a human donor in good health. The CDR3 reads CASSLIGRAFF. The DNA is as follows: TGTGCCAGCAGTTTAATTGGGAGAGCTTTCTTT.